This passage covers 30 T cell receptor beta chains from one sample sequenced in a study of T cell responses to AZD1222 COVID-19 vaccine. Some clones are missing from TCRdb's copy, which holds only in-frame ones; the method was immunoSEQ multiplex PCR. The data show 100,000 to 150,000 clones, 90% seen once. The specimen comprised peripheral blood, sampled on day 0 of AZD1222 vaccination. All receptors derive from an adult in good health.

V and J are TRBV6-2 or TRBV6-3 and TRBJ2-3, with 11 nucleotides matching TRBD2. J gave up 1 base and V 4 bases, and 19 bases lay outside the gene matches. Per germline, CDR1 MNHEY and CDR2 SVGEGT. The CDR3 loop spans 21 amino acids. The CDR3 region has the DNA TGTGCCAGCAGTTTCCCACCGACCTCTAGCGGGGGGCCTCATGGCACAGATACGCAGTATTTT. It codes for CASSFPPTSSGGPHGTDTQYF.

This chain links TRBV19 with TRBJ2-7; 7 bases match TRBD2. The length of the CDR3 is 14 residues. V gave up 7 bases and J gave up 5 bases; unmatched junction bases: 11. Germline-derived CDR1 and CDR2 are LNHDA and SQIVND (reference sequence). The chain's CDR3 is CASKGNGGSDEQYF. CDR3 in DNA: TGTGCCAGTAAGGGAAACGGGGGGTCCGACGAGCAGTACTTC.

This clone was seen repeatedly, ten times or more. The CDR3 DNA reads TGCAGCGTTGTGCGGGGGAATACCTACGAGCAGTACTTC. It encodes CSVVRGNTYEQYF. This chain links TRBV29-1 with TRBJ2-7, with 7 bases fitting TRBD2. CDR1 SQVTM and CDR2 ANQGSEA come from the germline V gene. The CDR3 runs 13 residues. Unmatched junction bases numbered 5, after V lost 4 bases and J lost 2 bases.

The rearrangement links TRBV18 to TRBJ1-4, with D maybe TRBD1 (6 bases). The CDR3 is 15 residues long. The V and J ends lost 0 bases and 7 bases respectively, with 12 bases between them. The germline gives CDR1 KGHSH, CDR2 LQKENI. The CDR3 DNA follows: TGTGCCAGCTCACCACCGGGGCAGGGGCCTGAAAAACTGTTTTTT. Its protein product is CASSPPGQGPEKLFF.

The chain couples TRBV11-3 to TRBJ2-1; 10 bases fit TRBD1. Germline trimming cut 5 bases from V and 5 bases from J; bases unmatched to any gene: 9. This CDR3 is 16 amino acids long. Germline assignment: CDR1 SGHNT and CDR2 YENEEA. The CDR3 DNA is TGTGCCAGCAGCGCCGGTGGGACAGGGGTCCACAATGAGCAGTTCTTC. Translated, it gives CASSAGGTGVHNEQFF.

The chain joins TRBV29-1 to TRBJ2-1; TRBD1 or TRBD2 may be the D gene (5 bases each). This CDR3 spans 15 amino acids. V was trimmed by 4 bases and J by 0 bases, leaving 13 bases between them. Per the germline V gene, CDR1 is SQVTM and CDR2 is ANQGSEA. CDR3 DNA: TGCAGCGTTGGGGACCTGAGGGGCTCCTACAATGAGCAGTTCTTC. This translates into CSVGDLRGSYNEQFF.

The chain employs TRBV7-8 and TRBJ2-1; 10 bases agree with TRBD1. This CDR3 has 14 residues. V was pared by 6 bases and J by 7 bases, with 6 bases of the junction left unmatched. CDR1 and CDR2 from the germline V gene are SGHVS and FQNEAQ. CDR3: CASRMTGGGNEQFF. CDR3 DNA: TGTGCCAGCAGGATGACAGGGGGCGGGAATGAGCAGTTCTTC. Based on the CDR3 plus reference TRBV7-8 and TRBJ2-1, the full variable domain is GAGVSQSPRYKVAKRGQDVALRCDPISGHVSLFWYQQALGQGPEFLTYFQNEAQLDKSGLPSDRFFAERPEGSVSTLKIQRTQQEDSAVYLCASRMTGGGNEQFFGPGTRLTVL.

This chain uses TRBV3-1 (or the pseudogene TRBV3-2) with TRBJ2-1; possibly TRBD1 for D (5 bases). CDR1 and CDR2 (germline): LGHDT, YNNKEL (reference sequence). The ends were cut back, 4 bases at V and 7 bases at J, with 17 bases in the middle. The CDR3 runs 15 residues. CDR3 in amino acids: CASSLGHLLGNEQFF. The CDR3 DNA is TGTGCCAGCAGCCTCGGACACCTCTTAGGAAATGAGCAGTTCTTC.

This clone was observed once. As DNA, the CDR3 is TGCGCCAGCAGCAGGACAGGGGCGCAAGGATCGGCTTTCTTT. This sequence encodes CASSRTGAQGSAFF. The V gene is TRBV5-1, the J gene TRBJ1-1; the match to TRBD1 covers 9 bases. In germline, CDR1 is SGHRS, CDR2 YFSETQ. V was pared by 4 bases and J by 11 bases, with 12 bases of the junction left unmatched. This CDR3 has 14 residues.

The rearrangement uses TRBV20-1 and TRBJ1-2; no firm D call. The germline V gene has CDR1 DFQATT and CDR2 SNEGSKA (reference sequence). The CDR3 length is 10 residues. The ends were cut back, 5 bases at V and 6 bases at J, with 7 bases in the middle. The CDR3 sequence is CSAAEDGYTF. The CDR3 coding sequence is TGCAGTGCTGCGGAGGATGGCTACACCTTC.

CDR3 region: CASRSASSGNTIYF. In nucleotides, the CDR3 is TGTGCCAGTCGGTCGGCTAGCTCTGGAAACACCATATATTTT. The J gene is TRBJ1-3, the V gene TRBV7-2; D unresolved. Trimming cost V 9 bases and J 0 bases, with 12 bases left between them. The germline CDR1 and CDR2 sequences are SGHTA and FQGNSA. The CDR3 loop spans 14 amino acids.

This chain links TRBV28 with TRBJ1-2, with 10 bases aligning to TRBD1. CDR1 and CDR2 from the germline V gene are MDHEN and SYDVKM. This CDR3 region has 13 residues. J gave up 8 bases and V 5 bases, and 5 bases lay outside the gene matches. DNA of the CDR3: TGTGCCAGCAGTGACGGGACAGGGGAAGGCTACACCTTC. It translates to CASSDGTGEGYTF.

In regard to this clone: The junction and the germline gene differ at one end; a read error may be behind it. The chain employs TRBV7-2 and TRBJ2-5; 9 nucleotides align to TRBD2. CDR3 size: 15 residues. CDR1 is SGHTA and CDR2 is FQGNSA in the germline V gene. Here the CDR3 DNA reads TGTGCCAGCAGCGTAGCAGCGGGGGGCCAAGAGACCCAGTACTTC. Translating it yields CASSVAAGGQETQYF.

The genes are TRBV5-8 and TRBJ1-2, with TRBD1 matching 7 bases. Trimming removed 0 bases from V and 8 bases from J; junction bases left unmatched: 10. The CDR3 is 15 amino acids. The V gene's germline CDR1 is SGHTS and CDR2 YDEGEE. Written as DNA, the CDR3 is TGTGCCAGCAGCTTGGAGTTTTACAGGGGTGGAGGCTACACCTTC. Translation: CASSLEFYRGGGYTF.

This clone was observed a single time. The CDR3 sequence is CASGSGNSNQPQHF. CDR3 in DNA: TGTGCCAGCGGCTCAGGGAATTCCAATCAGCCCCAGCATTTT. This rearrangement joins TRBV9 to TRBJ1-5; perhaps TRBD1 as D (5 bases). The CDR3 length is 14 residues. Trimming cost V 7 bases and J 3 bases, with 14 bases left between them. The V gene's germline CDR1 is SGDLS and CDR2 YYNGEE.

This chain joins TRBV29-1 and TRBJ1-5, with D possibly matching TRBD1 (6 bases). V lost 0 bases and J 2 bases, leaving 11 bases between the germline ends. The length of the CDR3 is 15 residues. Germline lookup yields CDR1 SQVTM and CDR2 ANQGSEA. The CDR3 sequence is CSVEDAPGGNQPQHF. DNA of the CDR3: TGCAGCGTTGAAGATGCGCCAGGGGGCAATCAGCCCCAGCATTTT.

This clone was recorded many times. CDR3 DNA: TGTGCCAGCAGCCAAGATCGCGACAGCTACTACGAGCAGTACTTC. It is translated as CASSQDRDSYYEQYF. The chain employs TRBV4-2 and TRBJ2-7; D perhaps matches TRBD1 (5 bases). CDR3 length equals 15 residues. Trimming took off 0 bases at V and 3 bases at J, with 12 bases between the two ends. The germline V gene has CDR1 LGHNA and CDR2 YNFKEQ.

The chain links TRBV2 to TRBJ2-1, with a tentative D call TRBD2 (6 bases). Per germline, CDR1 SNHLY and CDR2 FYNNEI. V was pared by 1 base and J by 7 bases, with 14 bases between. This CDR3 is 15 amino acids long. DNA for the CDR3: TGTGCCAGCAGTGAAGGGACTACCTCGATGAATGAGCAGTTCTTC. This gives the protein CASSEGTTSMNEQFF.

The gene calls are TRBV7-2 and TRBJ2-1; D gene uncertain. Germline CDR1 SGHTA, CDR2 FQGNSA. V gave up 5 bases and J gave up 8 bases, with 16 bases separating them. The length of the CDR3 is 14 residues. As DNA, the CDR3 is TGTGCCAGCAGCCTACGATTACCTGGGGATGAGCAGTTCTTC. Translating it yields CASSLRLPGDEQFF. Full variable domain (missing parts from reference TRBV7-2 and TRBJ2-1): GAGVSQSPSNKVTEKGKDVELRCDPISGHTALYWYRQSLGQGLEFLIYFQGNSAPDKSGLPSDRFSAERTGGSVSTLTIQRTQQEDSAVYLCASSLRLPGDEQFFGPGTRLTVL.

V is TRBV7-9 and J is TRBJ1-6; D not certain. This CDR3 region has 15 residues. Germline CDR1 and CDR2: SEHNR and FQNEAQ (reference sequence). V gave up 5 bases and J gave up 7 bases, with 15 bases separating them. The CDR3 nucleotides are TGTGCCAGCAGCCAGAGAACATCGGGAAATTCACCCCTCCACTTT. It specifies CASSQRTSGNSPLHF.

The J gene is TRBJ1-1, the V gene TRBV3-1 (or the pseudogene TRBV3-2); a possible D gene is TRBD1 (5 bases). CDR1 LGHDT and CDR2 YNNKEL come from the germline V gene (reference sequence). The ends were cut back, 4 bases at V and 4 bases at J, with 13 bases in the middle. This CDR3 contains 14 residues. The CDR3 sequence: CASSRNPTATEAFF. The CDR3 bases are TGTGCCAGCAGCCGCAACCCGACAGCCACTGAAGCTTTCTTT.

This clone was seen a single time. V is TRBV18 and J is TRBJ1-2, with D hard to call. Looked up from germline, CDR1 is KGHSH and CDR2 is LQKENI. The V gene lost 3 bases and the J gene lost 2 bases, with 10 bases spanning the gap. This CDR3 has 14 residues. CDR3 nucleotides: TGTGCCAGCTCACCGAACGATCTAAACTATGGCTACACCTTC. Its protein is CASSPNDLNYGYTF.

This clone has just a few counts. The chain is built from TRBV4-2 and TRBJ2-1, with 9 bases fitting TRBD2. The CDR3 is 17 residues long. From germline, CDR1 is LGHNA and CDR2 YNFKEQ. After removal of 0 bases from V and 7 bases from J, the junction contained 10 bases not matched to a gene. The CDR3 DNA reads TGTGCCAGCAGCCAAGATCTCAGGCGGGGGGGCCGTAATGAGCAGTTCTTC. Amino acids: CASSQDLRRGGRNEQFF.

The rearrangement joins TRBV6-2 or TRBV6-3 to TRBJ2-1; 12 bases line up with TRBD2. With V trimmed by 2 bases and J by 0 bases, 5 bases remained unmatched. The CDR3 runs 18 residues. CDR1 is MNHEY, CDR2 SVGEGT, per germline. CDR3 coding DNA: TGTGCCAGCAGTTACAGCCTAGCGGGGGGGGGCTCCTACAATGAGCAGTTCTTC. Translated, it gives CASSYSLAGGGSYNEQFF.

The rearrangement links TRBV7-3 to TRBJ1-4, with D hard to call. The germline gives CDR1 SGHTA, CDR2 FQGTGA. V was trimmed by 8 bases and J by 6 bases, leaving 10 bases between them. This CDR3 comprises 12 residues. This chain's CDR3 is CASRGLDEKLFF. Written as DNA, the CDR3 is TGTGCCAGCCGCGGCCTGGATGAAAAACTGTTTTTT.

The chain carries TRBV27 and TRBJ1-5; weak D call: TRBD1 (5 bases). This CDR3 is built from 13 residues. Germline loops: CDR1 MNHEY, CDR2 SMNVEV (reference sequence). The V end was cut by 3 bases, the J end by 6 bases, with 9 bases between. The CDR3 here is CASSLGVGQPQHF. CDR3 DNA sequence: TGTGCCAGCAGTTTGGGGGTGGGTCAGCCCCAGCATTTT.

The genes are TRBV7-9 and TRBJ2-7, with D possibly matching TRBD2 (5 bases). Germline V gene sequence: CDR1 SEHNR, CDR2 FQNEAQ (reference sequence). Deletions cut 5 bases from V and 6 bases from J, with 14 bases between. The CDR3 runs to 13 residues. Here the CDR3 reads CASSPGFAGEQYF. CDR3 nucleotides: TGTGCCAGCAGCCCAGGATTCGCGGGCGAGCAGTACTTC. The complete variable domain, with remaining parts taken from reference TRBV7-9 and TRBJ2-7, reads DTGVSQNPRHKITKRGQNVTFRCDPISEHNRLYWYRQTLGQGPEFLTYFQNEAQLEKSRLLSDRFSAERPKGSFSTLEIQRTEQGDSAMYLCASSPGFAGEQYFGPGTRLTVT.

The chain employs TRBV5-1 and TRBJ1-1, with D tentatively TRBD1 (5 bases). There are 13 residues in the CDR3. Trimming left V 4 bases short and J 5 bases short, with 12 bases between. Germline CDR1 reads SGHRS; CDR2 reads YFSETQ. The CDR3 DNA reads TGCGCCAGCAGCCTGGAAGGGGTGACTGAAGCTTTCTTT. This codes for CASSLEGVTEAFF.

CDR3 sequence: CASNPQGGSPLHF. CDR3 DNA: TGTGCCAGCAACCCCCAGGGAGGATCACCCCTCCACTTT. The J gene is TRBJ1-6, the V gene TRBV6-6; D might be TRBD1 (5 bases). There are 13 residues in the CDR3. V was clipped by 7 bases and J by 10 bases, with 14 bases between them. Germline CDR1 MNHNY, CDR2 SVGAGI (reference sequence).

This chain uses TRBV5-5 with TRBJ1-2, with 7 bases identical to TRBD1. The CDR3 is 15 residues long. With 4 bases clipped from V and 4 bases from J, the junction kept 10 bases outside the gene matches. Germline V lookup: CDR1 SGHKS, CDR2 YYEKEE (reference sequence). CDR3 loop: CASSPTGTGSYGYTF. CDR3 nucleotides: TGTGCCAGCAGCCCGACAGGGACGGGTTCCTATGGCTACACCTTC.